Each of the 10 T cell receptor beta chains below was sequenced from the same sample in a study of shared clonotypes between healthy human individuals (dated by TCRdb to about 2020). Library creation used the immunoSEQ multiplex PCR assay. In its TCRdb copy, this immuneACCESS table keeps in-frame sequences only and misses some clones. Where compared with another copy, unresolved V genes explain less than half of these, and the others have no known cause. This sample has 2 million to 2.5 million clones in its table, and 85% to 95% of those were observed once. The ten biggest clones cover 0.37% of the sample. The sample taken for sequencing was naive CD4+ T cells from PBMCs. The cell subset or site label for this specimen denotes: CD45RA+ positively selected. These receptors came from a young man in good health. Some clones in this sample may be carry-over from other donors' samples.

A note on this clone: Additional DNA sequences in this sample encode the identical CDR3. V usage is TRBV6-5 and J usage is TRBJ2-7; D is possibly TRBD1 or TRBD2 (6 bases each). Germline CDR1 and CDR2: MNHEY and SVGAGI. V shed 0 bases and J shed 2 bases, with 11 bases lying between them. This CDR3 is 15 amino acids long. CDR3 sequence (DNA): TGTGCCAGCAGTTACTCGGGGGGCGGCCCCTACGAGCAGTACTTC. This gives the protein CASSYSGGGPYEQYF.

The chain links TRBV14 to TRBJ1-2, with TRBD1 matching over 8 bases. Germline V gene sequence: CDR1 SGHDN, CDR2 FVKESK. J gave up 3 bases and V 3 bases, and 9 bases lay outside the gene matches. The CDR3 is 16 residues long. CDR3 DNA: TGTGCCAGCAGCCATATCCTCAGGGGGCGGTACTATGGCTACACCTTC. Residues: CASSHILRGRYYGYTF. The variable domain in full, with the rest retrieved from reference TRBV14 and TRBJ1-2, is EAGVTQFPSHSVIEKGQTVTLRCDPISGHDNLYWYRRVMGKEIKFLLHFVKESKQDESGMPNNRFLAERTGGTYSTLKVQPAELEDSGVYFCASSHILRGRYYGYTFGSGTRLTVV.

The gene calls are TRBV19 and TRBJ2-4; 8 bases are a match to TRBD1. V lost 5 bases to trimming and J lost 16 bases; unmatched junction nucleotides: 16. This CDR3 comprises 14 residues. Looked up from germline, CDR1 is LNHDA and CDR2 is SQIVND (reference sequence). CDR3: CASSLATTGGSRYF. The DNA of the CDR3 is TGTGCCAGTAGTTTGGCTACTACAGGGGGAAGTCGATACTTC. The full variable domain, its missing parts supplied by reference TRBV19 and TRBJ2-4, is DGGITQSPKYLFRKEGQNVTLSCEQNLNHDAMYWYRQDPGQGLRLIYYSQIVNDFQKGDIAEGYSVSREKKESFPLTVTSAQKNPTAFYLCASSLATTGGSRYFGAGTRLSVL.

The V call is TRBV10-1, the J call TRBJ2-7; 8 bases match TRBD2. The CDR3 totals 13 residues. CDR1 and CDR2 from the germline V gene are WNHNN and SYGVQD (reference sequence). The V gene end was trimmed by 6 bases and the J gene end by 6 bases; junction bases not matched to a gene: 7. The CDR3 protein is CASSPGLVGEQYF. CDR3 DNA: TGCGCCAGCAGCCCGGGACTAGTAGGCGAGCAGTACTTC.

The chain recombines TRBV30 with TRBJ2-7; 12 bases match TRBD2. This CDR3 has 15 residues. V shed 3 bases and J 2 bases; nucleotides not matched to a gene: 5. Per germline, CDR1 GTSNPN and CDR2 SVGIG (reference sequence). DNA for the CDR3: TGTGCCTGGAGCCGGACTAGCGGGGACGCCTACGAGCAGTACTTC. Translating gives CAWSRTSGDAYEQYF.

This chain uses TRBV6-1 with TRBJ1-5; D uncertain. CDR1 MNHNS and CDR2 SASEGT come from the germline V gene. CDR3 length: 13 residues. Trimming cost V 3 bases and J 7 bases, with 10 bases left between them. The CDR3 nucleotides are TGTGCCAGCAGTGATCGTAGTGGCCAGCCCCAGCATTTT. This encodes CASSDRSGQPQHF.

In the case of this clone: The same CDR3 arises from other DNA sequences in this sample as well. CDR3 residues: CASSLAGGSYEQYF. As DNA, the CDR3 is TGTGCCAGCAGCTTAGCAGGGGGTTCCTACGAGCAGTACTTC. The chain couples TRBV7-3 to TRBJ2-7; 7 bases line up with TRBD1. Germline V lookup: CDR1 SGHTA, CDR2 FQGTGA. This CDR3 contains 14 residues. J lost 1 base, V lost 2 bases, and 2 bases had no gene match.

This chain connects TRBV5-4 to TRBJ1-2; the match to TRBD1 covers 9 bases. The CDR3 sequence is 16 residues long. The germline V gene encodes CDR1 SGHNT and CDR2 YYREEE (reference sequence). With 0 bases clipped from V and 7 bases from J, the junction kept 10 bases outside the gene matches. Here the CDR3 DNA reads TGTGCCAGCAGCTTGGCCTCCGGGACAGGGTCTCGTGGCTACACCTTC. It specifies CASSLASGTGSRGYTF.

The chain is built from TRBV5-4 and TRBJ2-3; 11 nucleotides line up with TRBD2. The V and J ends lost 3 bases and 6 bases, in that order; junction bases with no gene match: 6. CDR1 and CDR2 from the germline V gene are SGHNT and YYREEE (reference sequence). This CDR3 is 15 amino acids long. The CDR3 DNA follows: TGTGCCAGCAGCTCTACTAGCGGGAGAGGTGATACGCAGTATTTT. This codes for CASSSTSGRGDTQYF.

The CDR3 is CASSPFGQGGEKLFF. CDR3 nucleotides: TGCGCCAGCAGCCCATTTGGGCAGGGAGGCGAAAAACTGTTTTTT. The genes are TRBV5-1 and TRBJ1-4; the D gene is possibly TRBD1 (5 bases). CDR3 length equals 15 residues. Trimming stripped 4 bases from V and 8 bases from J, with 18 bases between. Germline V lookup: CDR1 SGHRS, CDR2 YFSETQ. Using reference TRBV5-1 and TRBJ1-4 for the parts outside the CDR3, the full variable domain is KAGVTQTPRYLIKTRGQQVTLSCSPISGHRSVSWYQQTPGQGLQFLFEYFSETQRNKGNFPGRFSGRQFSNSRSEMNVSTLELGDSALYLCASSPFGQGGEKLFFGSGTQLSVL.